This T cell receptor beta chain was recorded in a study of shared clonotypes between healthy human individuals. The CDR3 consists of 12 residues. The V end was cut by 1 base, the J end by 2 bases, with 3 bases between. Germline assignment: CDR1 MGHRA and CDR2 YSYEKL. Of note for this clone: Antigen unknown. The sample holds other DNA sequences that translate to the same CDR3.

Researchers ran the assay at a deep level. TCRdb's copy holds only in-frame clones and misses some; the assay was immunoSEQ multiplex PCR. The table includes 1.5 million to 2.5 million clones, around 96% detected once. Findings and limits, study-wide: As a rule, naive subsets had a larger estimated richness than memory subsets. Sample collection involved blood only; tissue repertoires are likely different.

Terminally differentiated effector memory CD45RA+ cells were excluded by CCR7 positive selection of CD45RO-negative cells. Free of recent acute infections or vaccinations, the donors were healthy HIV-negative adults. This TCR was sampled from a man younger than 35 in good health. Input material: naive CD8+ T cells sorted from blood. The J gene is TRBJ2-7, the V gene TRBV4-1; D gene uncertain. Written as DNA, the CDR3 is TGCGCCAGCAGCCAAGGTCCCTACGAGCAGTACTTC. Its protein product is CASSQGPYEQYF.